Detailed here is one T cell receptor (beta chain). What it binds is unknown. The CDR3 sequence is 18 residues long. CDR1 and CDR2 from the germline V gene are SGHVS and FQNEAQ. Losses at the gene ends were 7 bases for V and 4 bases for J; bases not matched to a gene: 21. This sample stems from a study of shared clonotypes between healthy human individuals. The study's findings and limits: Some naive CD4 clonotypes, around 4.9%, turned up in common across a handful of donors. The sampled material consisted only of blood, and tissue repertoires are likely to differ. It was expected that sequencing depth would affect clonotype sharing among donors.

Naive CD8 cells, CD45RO-negative and positively selected for CCR7, excluded terminally differentiated effector memory CD45RA+ cells. Profiling relied on immunoSEQ multiplex PCR, and the TCRdb table lists in-frame clones only, not all of them. The data contain about 2.2 million clones, over 85% of them singletons. Sequenced material: naive CD8+ T cells from PBMCs. The V and J genes are TRBV7-8 and TRBJ1-1, with TRBD1 identical over 7 bases. This TCR derives from a man between 18 and 29 years old in good health. Some clones in this sample may be carry-over from other donors' samples. The CDR3 protein is CASTQPGTERLGATEAFF. DNA for the CDR3: TGTGCCAGCACCCAACCGGGGACAGAAAGATTGGGGGCCACTGAAGCTTTCTTT.